A selection of T cell receptor beta chains follows, all from one sample in a study of regulatory T cells in long-lasting Graves disease. TCRdb reprocessed the multiplex PCR reads via MiXCR and lists one record per CDR3 protein. The sample carries about 420,000 distinct CDR3 sequences, around a quarter recorded once. The specimen comprised peripheral blood mononuclear cells (PBMCs), sampled when the disease was refractory, from a patient treated with antithyroid drugs. These receptors were taken from a female donor with Graves disease. CDR3s include the opening cysteine and the closing phenylalanine or tryptophan. A D gene is named only where the DNA matches it firmly. Clone size appears in some rows only: once, few, many, or a class for an expanded clone.

clone_size j_call d_call v_call cdr3_nt cdr3_aa
many TRBJ2-5 NA TRBV11-2 TGTGCCAGCAGCTTAATAGTAGAGACCCAGTACTTC CASSLIVETQYF
NA TRBJ2-7 TRBD2 TRBV20-1 TGCAGTGCAATCGGGACTAGCGATTTCTACGAGCAGTACTTC CSAIGTSDFYEQYF
few TRBJ2-7 TRBD2 TRBV20-1 TGCAGTGCTAGAAACCCCGGGACTAGTGTTTACGAGCAGTACTTC CSARNPGTSVYEQYF
many TRBJ2-7 NA TRBV12-3/TRBV12-4 TGTGCCAGCAGTTTTACAGGATCCGTCAAAACCGAGCAGTACTTC CASSFTGSVKTEQYF
NA TRBJ2-5 TRBD2 TRBV6-5 TGTGCCAGCAGTTACTCGAGTATTTGGACTAGCGGAGACCAAGAGACCCAGTACTTC CASSYSSIWTSGDQETQYF
NA TRBJ1-2 TRBD1 TRBV3-1 TGTGCCAGCAGCCAAGCGGGACAGATCGTTGGCTACACCTTC CASSQAGQIVGYTF
NA TRBJ1-2 NA TRBV28 TGTGCCAGCAGTTTAAGTTACGCCTATGGCTACACCTTC CASSLSYAYGYTF
many TRBJ2-5 TRBD1 TRBV6-1 TGTGCCAGCAGCGAAGCTGGACAGGGCCAAGAGACCCAGTACTTC CASSEAGQGQETQYF
few TRBJ1-5 TRBD1 TRBV30 TGTGCCTGGACCTCGACAGGGGTTAGCAATCAGCCCCAGCATTTT CAWTSTGVSNQPQHF
NA TRBJ1-6 NA TRBV11-2 TGTGCCAGCAGCTCCGAAAAATCACCCCTCCACTTT CASSSEKSPLHF
few TRBJ2-1 NA TRBV20-1 TGCAGTGCTAGACAGCCGGGAGCATACAATGAGCAGTTCTTC CSARQPGAYNEQFF
NA TRBJ2-5 TRBD1 TRBV4-2 TGTGCCAGCAGCCAACAGGCAGGGGGCACGAAGACCCAGTACTTC CASSQQAGGTKTQYF
many TRBJ2-7 NA TRBV30 TGTGCCTGGAGGAAGTCACAGGGTTATTCGGACGAGCAGTACTTC CAWRKSQGYSDEQYF
NA TRBJ2-4 NA TRBV4-3 TGCGCCAGCAGCCACCGAGGCAGAAACATTCAGTACTTC CASSHRGRNIQYF
few TRBJ1-2 NA TRBV12-3/TRBV12-4 TGTGCCAGCAGTTTAAACAGATGGAGTGGCTACACCTTC CASSLNRWSGYTF
NA TRBJ2-2 NA TRBV7-9 TGTGCCAGCAGCTCCACATGGGCCGGGGAGCTGTTTTTT CASSSTWAGELFF
few TRBJ2-2 NA TRBV9 TGTGCCAGCAGCAGCCAAGGGTCGGACACCGGGGAGCTGTTTTTT CASSSQGSDTGELFF
many TRBJ1-5 NA TRBV24-1 TGTGCCACCGCGGGAGCGGCTAGCAATCAGCCCCAGCATTTT CATAGAASNQPQHF
many TRBJ1-2 NA TRBV28 TGTGCCAGCAACTCGTTCGGGACCGGGGGCGGTGGCTACACCTTC CASNSFGTGGGGYTF
many TRBJ2-5 TRBD2 TRBV20-1 TGCAGTGCCCTGGGGACTAGCGGGAGGGCCTCTCGGGAGACCCAGTACTTC CSALGTSGRASRETQYF
few TRBJ2-7 TRBD2 TRBV27 TGTGCCAGCAGTTCGGACTCTCATTCTCGGGGGGACGAGCAGTACTTC CASSSDSHSRGDEQYF
once TRBJ1-1 TRBD1 TRBV7-9 TGTGCCAGCAGCTCTCTATGGACAGGGGGAGCCGGGACAAACACTGAAGCTTTCTTT CASSSLWTGGAGTNTEAFF
NA TRBJ2-2 TRBD2 TRBV5-1 TGCGCCAGCAGCTTACCCGGACTAGCGGGCGTGGGGACCGGGGAGCTGTTTTTT CASSLPGLAGVGTGELFF
few TRBJ1-6 NA TRBV12-3/TRBV12-4 TGTGCCAGCAGTTTCTCCAGGGGAAATTCACCCCTCCACTTT CASSFSRGNSPLHF
few TRBJ2-1 TRBD2 TRBV9 TGTGCCAGCAGCGTACGGGCGGGAGAAAACAATGAGCAGTTCTTC CASSVRAGENNEQFF
NA TRBJ2-7 NA TRBV4-1 TGCGCCAGCAGCCAGGGATTCTCTCTTAGATCCTACGAGCAGTACTTC CASSQGFSLRSYEQYF
NA TRBJ2-3 NA TRBV7-2 TGTGCCAGCAGCTTGGATCGAAGGGATACGCAGTATTTT CASSLDRRDTQYF
NA TRBJ2-7 TRBD2 TRBV30 TGTGCCTGGAGCCGCGGGGGGGCCGTTAGCGAGCAGTACTTC CAWSRGGAVSEQYF
NA TRBJ2-5 TRBD2 TRBV10-3 TGTGCCATCAGGGGGGGGGCTAGCGGGAGACAGGATCAAGAGACCCAGTACTTC CAIRGGASGRQDQETQYF
many TRBJ2-7 TRBD1 TRBV2 TGTGCCAGCAGGGTGGACAGGGCCCCCGGCTACGAGCAGTACTTC CASRVDRAPGYEQYF
few TRBJ1-1 NA TRBV20-1 TGCAGTGCTAGAGATTCCCCGGGGGGAAGTGACTTT CSARDSPGGSDF
NA TRBJ1-1 NA TRBV19 TGTGCCAGTAGTACCCTTGATGAAGCTTTCTTT CASSTLDEAFF
NA TRBJ2-2 TRBD1 TRBV5-1 TGCGCCAGCAGCTTCCAGGGGGCCACCGGGGAGCTGTTTTTT CASSFQGATGELFF
few TRBJ1-1 NA TRBV10-3 TGTGCCATCAGGGGGGGAATAAGAGGTAGTCACACTGAAGCTTTCTTT CAIRGGIRGSHTEAFF
once TRBJ1-5 NA TRBV19 TGTGCCAGTAGTATACTTGGACAGTTAAATCAGCCCCAGCATTTT CASSILGQLNQPQHF
few TRBJ2-7 NA TRBV30 TGTGCCTGGAGTGTACAATACGAGCAGTACTTC CAWSVQYEQYF
many TRBJ1-2 NA TRBV20-1 TGCAGCGCAACGGGCCAGCCTAACTATGGCTACACCTTC CSATGQPNYGYTF
many TRBJ1-1 NA TRBV29-1 TGCAGCGTGCTCTGGGCTTTCGGGCACACTGAAGCTTTCTTT CSVLWAFGHTEAFF
few TRBJ1-1 TRBD1 TRBV6-2/TRBV6-3 TGTGCCAGCAGTGATCCGAAGGGGGCGAGGACTGAAGCTTTCTTT CASSDPKGARTEAFF
few TRBJ2-2 NA TRBV30 TGTGCCTGGATCCGCGGGCCTCACCAGGGCACCGGGGAGCTGTTTTTT CAWIRGPHQGTGELFF
few TRBJ2-7 TRBD2 TRBV7-3 TGTGCCAGCAGCTTATTAACGGGGGGCGAGCAGTACTTC CASSLLTGGEQYF
many TRBJ2-7 NA TRBV28 TGTGCCAGCAGTGGAATCACAGGGGATAGCGGTCTCGAGCAGTACTTC CASSGITGDSGLEQYF
few TRBJ1-3 NA TRBV12-3/TRBV12-4 TGTGCCAGCATCCTATTGGGGAATCCCGGTGGAAACACCATATATTTT CASILLGNPGGNTIYF
NA TRBJ2-7 NA TRBV7-2 TGTGCCAGCAGCTTATCGGGCGACCTAGCCTACGAGCAGTACTTC CASSLSGDLAYEQYF
NA TRBJ1-2 TRBD1 TRBV19 TGTGCCAGTAGTATTGGGACAGGGAATGGCTACACCTTC CASSIGTGNGYTF
NA TRBJ1-3 NA TRBV20-1 TGCAGTGCTAGAGTCTCTGGAAACACCATATATTTT CSARVSGNTIYF
few TRBJ2-2 NA TRBV3-1 TGTGCCAGCAACCGGGACGGCTCGAACACCGGGGAGCTGTTTTTT CASNRDGSNTGELFF
few TRBJ2-2 TRBD1 TRBV2 TGTGCCAGTACGGGACAGAATATCCCTGGGGAGCTGTTTTTT CASTGQNIPGELFF
many TRBJ2-7 NA TRBV7-2 TGTGCCAGCAGCTTAGATGCGGGTGGGATCTACGAGCAGTACTTC CASSLDAGGIYEQYF
NA TRBJ2-5 TRBD1 TRBV10-3 TGTGCCGTCAGTGAGTCCCCGGGACAGGGGGTTGCAGAGACCCAGTACTTC CAVSESPGQGVAETQYF
many TRBJ1-5 TRBD1 TRBV2 TGTGCCAGCAGCCCGGGACAGCCAAATCAGCCCCAGCATTTT CASSPGQPNQPQHF
NA TRBJ2-2 NA TRBV25-1 TGTGCCAGCAGTGATGGCGGGTTTAGCACCGGGGAGCTGTTTTTT CASSDGGFSTGELFF
NA TRBJ2-2 NA TRBV7-9 TGTGCCAGCAGAAAAACGGGACATTCTAGCGGGGAGCTGTTTTTT CASRKTGHSSGELFF
few TRBJ1-4 NA TRBV20-1 TGCAGTGCTTCCCCCGGCGGCCTTGCAACTAATGAAAAACTGTTTTTT CSASPGGLATNEKLFF
NA TRBJ2-5 TRBD2 TRBV7-9 TGTGCCAGCACCCATTCCCCGCTAGCGGGAGGGGAATGGGTTCGGACCCAGTACTTC CASTHSPLAGGEWVRTQYF
many TRBJ1-5 TRBD1 TRBV30 TGTGCCTGGAGTGTCGGACAGGGGGGTCGGCCCCAGCATTTT CAWSVGQGGRPQHF
NA TRBJ2-1 NA TRBV15 TGTGCCACCAGCTCCACACGACTGAGGGAGTGGATCAATGAGCAGTTCTTC CATSSTRLREWINEQFF
NA TRBJ2-7 TRBD1 TRBV27 TGTGCCAGCAGTTTATCTTCAGGGGGTGTCTACGAGCAGTACTTC CASSLSSGGVYEQYF
NA TRBJ1-2 TRBD1 TRBV19 TGTGCCAGTAGTATCGGGGACAGGTCGAACTATGGCTACACCTTC CASSIGDRSNYGYTF